Presented here are 27 T cell receptor beta chains from one specimen sequenced in a study of T cell responses to AZD1222 COVID-19 vaccine. TCRdb's copy holds only in-frame clones and misses some; the assay was immunoSEQ multiplex PCR. The table lists 85,000 to 130,000 clones, approximately 93% of them singletons, with 5% in the top ten. The input for sequencing was peripheral blood, taken on day 0 of AZD1222 vaccination. The receptors were gathered from an adult in good health.

In this sample, this clone turned up once. The chain is built from TRBV6-6 and TRBJ2-1; D possibly corresponds to TRBD1 (5 bases). Germline CDR1 is MNHNY and CDR2 is SVGAGI (reference sequence). The CDR3 sequence is 12 residues long. Trimming took off 11 bases at V and 7 bases at J, with 15 bases between the two ends. The CDR3 spells CAARASNNEQFF. In nucleotides, the CDR3 is TGTGCCGCCAGGGCTAGTAATAATGAGCAGTTCTTC.

The gene calls are TRBV18 and TRBJ1-2, with 7 bases identical to TRBD1. Germline trimming cut 4 bases from V and 8 bases from J; bases unmatched to any gene: 7. Germline lookup yields CDR1 KGHSH and CDR2 LQKENI. CDR3 length equals 13 residues. The CDR3 spells CASSLEGADGYTF. The CDR3 nucleotides are TGTGCCAGCTCACTGGAGGGGGCGGACGGCTACACCTTC. Full variable domain (outside the CDR3, taken from reference TRBV18 and TRBJ1-2): NAGVMQNPRHLVRRRGQEARLRCSPMKGHSHVYWYRQLPEEGLKFMVYLQKENIIDESGMPKERFSAEFPKEGPSILRIQQVVRGDSAAYFCASSLEGADGYTFGSGTRLTVV.

This clone occurred once. This chain connects TRBV7-2 to TRBJ2-1; 8 bases align to TRBD1. Unmatched junction bases numbered 8, after V lost 3 bases and J lost 7 bases. The CDR3 sequence is 15 residues long. Germline CDR1 reads SGHTA; CDR2 reads FQGNSA. CDR3: CASSFSQGEANEQFF. CDR3 nucleotide sequence: TGTGCCAGCAGCTTCTCACAGGGGGAAGCGAATGAGCAGTTCTTC.

Written as DNA, the CDR3 is TGTGCCAGCAGTTGGGACAGGGGGATTGAAGCTTTCTTT. It codes for CASSWDRGIEAFF. The chain links TRBV12-3 or TRBV12-4 to TRBJ1-1, with 11 bases lining up with TRBD1. The CDR3 is made up of 13 amino acids. The V gene end was trimmed by 4 bases and the J gene end by 7 bases; junction bases not matched to a gene: 2.

The chain is built from TRBV7-2 and TRBJ2-2; 9 nucleotides line up with TRBD1. The V segment lost 1 base and the J segment 3 bases; nucleotides outside the gene matches: 3. The CDR3 is 16 amino acids. CDR1 is SGHTA and CDR2 is FQGNSA in the germline V gene. Here the CDR3 DNA reads TGTGCCAGCAGCTTAGTAGGGACAGGGTACACCGGGGAGCTGTTTTTT. Protein sequence: CASSLVGTGYTGELFF.

The rearrangement links TRBV27 to TRBJ2-7; D is perhaps TRBD2 (5 bases). Germline V CDR1 and CDR2: MNHEY, SMNVEV (reference sequence). CDR3 length: 14 amino acids. V gave up 6 bases and J gave up 7 bases, with 19 bases separating them. Here the CDR3 reads CASRTIDSPGEQYF. CDR3 in DNA: TGTGCCAGCAGAACCATAGACTCACCGGGGGAGCAGTACTTC.

The chain recombines TRBV12-3 or TRBV12-4 with TRBJ1-2; no reliable D call. The length of the CDR3 is 11 residues. V was clipped by 6 bases and J by 2 bases, with 4 bases between them. The chain's CDR3 is CASRGNYGYTF. DNA for the CDR3: TGTGCCAGCAGGGGAAACTATGGCTACACCTTC.

For the CDR3, the DNA is TGCAGCGTGCCGGGACACACGCTACCCATGAACACTGAAGCTTTCTTT. Its protein is CSVPGHTLPMNTEAFF. The J gene is TRBJ1-1, the V gene TRBV29-1, with D perhaps matching TRBD1 (6 bases). The germline V gene has CDR1 SQVTM and CDR2 ANQGSEA. V gave up 6 bases and J gave up 0 bases, with 20 bases separating them. This CDR3 is 16 amino acids long.

The chain recombines TRBV7-9 with TRBJ2-3; possible D gene TRBD2, 5 bases. There are 13 residues in the CDR3. CDR1 is SEHNR, CDR2 FQNEAQ, per germline (reference sequence). V was shortened by 8 bases and J by 0 bases, with 9 bases between the two germline ends. As DNA, the CDR3 is TGTGCCAGCCGGAGGACTAGCACAGATACGCAGTATTTT. Protein product: CASRRTSTDTQYF.

The sample holds one count of this clone. The CDR3 DNA follows: TGTGCCAGTCGGGCTAGCCTTTACAATGAGCAGTTCTTC. It specifies CASRASLYNEQFF. The chain has TRBV28 and TRBJ2-1; D may be TRBD2 (5 bases). The length of the CDR3 is 13 residues. Looked up from germline, CDR1 is MDHEN and CDR2 is SYDVKM. V shed 9 bases and J shed 4 bases, with 13 bases lying between them. The full variable domain, rest sourced from reference TRBV28 and TRBJ2-1, is DVKVTQSSRYLVKRTGEKVFLECVQDMDHENMFWYRQDPGLGLRLIYFSYDVKMKEKGDIPEGYSVSREKKERFSLILESASTNQTSMYLCASRASLYNEQFFGPGTRLTVL.

The genes are TRBV28 and TRBJ1-2, with 7 bases that match TRBD1. The length of the CDR3 is 14 residues. Germline V gives CDR1 MDHEN, CDR2 SYDVKM. V gave up 6 bases and J gave up 4 bases; unmatched junction bases: 8. CDR3 loop: CASRGNRGVYGYTF. CDR3 sequence (DNA): TGTGCCAGCAGAGGTAACAGGGGAGTCTATGGCTACACCTTC.

The chain couples TRBV7-9 to TRBJ1-6, with 7 bases that match TRBD1. The CDR3 runs 17 residues. CDR1 SEHNR and CDR2 FQNEAQ come from the germline V gene (reference sequence). Trimming removed 3 bases from V and 7 bases from J; junction bases left unmatched: 12. CDR3 nucleotides: TGTGCCAGCAGCTTGGGGAAGACAGGGAGGGACAATTCACCCCTCCACTTT. Protein product: CASSLGKTGRDNSPLHF.

V and J are TRBV4-2 and TRBJ1-2; D is unresolved. The CDR3 runs to 16 residues. The V end was cut by 0 bases, the J end by 3 bases, with 14 bases between. In germline, CDR1 is LGHNA, CDR2 YNFKEQ. The CDR3 reads CASSQDGVLWDYGYTF. In DNA form, the CDR3 reads TGTGCCAGCAGCCAAGATGGAGTACTCTGGGACTATGGCTACACCTTC.

The V gene is TRBV28, the J gene TRBJ2-2, with D possibly matching TRBD2 (7 bases). CDR3 length: 15 amino acids. The V gene lost 3 bases and the J gene lost 5 bases, with 13 bases spanning the gap. Looked up from germline, CDR1 is MDHEN and CDR2 is SYDVKM. This CDR3 reads CASSFGGGGTGELFF. Here the CDR3 DNA reads TGTGCCAGCAGTTTTGGGGGGGGCGGAACCGGGGAGCTGTTTTTT.

The chain uses TRBV3-1 (or the pseudogene TRBV3-2) and TRBJ2-7, with TRBD1 matching over 8 bases. The V and J ends lost 3 bases and 3 bases, in that order; junction bases with no gene match: 10. The CDR3 spans 16 residues. The germline CDR1 and CDR2 sequences are LGHDT and YNNKEL (reference sequence). This CDR3 is CASSHVPGQANYEQYF. For the CDR3, the DNA is TGTGCCAGCAGCCATGTTCCGGGACAGGCCAACTACGAGCAGTACTTC.

There are a few counts of this clone. This sequence joins TRBV4-2 and TRBJ2-7; D is perhaps TRBD1 or TRBD2 (7 bases each). The V end was cut by 3 bases, the J end by 5 bases, with 17 bases between. CDR3 length: 15 amino acids. Germline V gives CDR1 LGHNA, CDR2 YNFKEQ. The chain's CDR3 is CASSQSGETGDEQYF. The CDR3 nucleotides read TGTGCCAGCAGCCAGAGCGGGGAAACAGGGGACGAGCAGTACTTC.

The rearrangement joins TRBV5-4 to TRBJ2-7, with D perhaps TRBD2 (5 bases). The length of the CDR3 is 14 residues. With 6 bases removed from V and 6 bases from J, the gap between germline ends came to 19 bases. Germline CDR1 reads SGHNT; CDR2 reads YYREEE (reference sequence). CDR3 in amino acids: CASTQRDVPGEQYF. CDR3 in DNA: TGTGCCAGCACCCAGAGGGATGTGCCTGGCGAGCAGTACTTC.

V is TRBV7-9 and J is TRBJ1-3; D not resolved. CDR3 length equals 17 residues. V lost 3 bases and J lost 0, with 15 bases in between. Germline assignment: CDR1 SEHNR and CDR2 FQNEAQ (reference sequence). For the CDR3, the DNA is TGTGCCAGCAGCTTTTCTAGGCCCGTGAGCTCTGGAAACACCATATATTTT. Protein product: CASSFSRPVSSGNTIYF. Supplemented by reference TRBV7-9 and TRBJ1-3, the full variable domain reads DTGVSQNPRHKITKRGQNVTFRCDPISEHNRLYWYRQTLGQGPEFLTYFQNEAQLEKSRLLSDRFSAERPKGSFSTLEIQRTEQGDSAMYLCASSFSRPVSSGNTIYFGEGSWLTVV.

V is TRBV9 and J is TRBJ1-3; D uncertain. This CDR3 is 16 amino acids long. Between the trimmed V and J ends, which lost 0 bases and 3 bases, there was a span of 13 bases. Germline V gives CDR1 SGDLS, CDR2 YYNGEE. The CDR3 nucleotides read TGTGCCAGCAGCGTAGACCCTCTGAGATTTGGAAACACCATATATTTT. This codes for CASSVDPLRFGNTIYF. The full variable domain, completed using reference TRBV9 and TRBJ1-3, is DSGVTQTPKHLITATGQRVTLRCSPRSGDLSVYWYQQSLDQGLQFLIQYYNGEERAKGNILERFSAQQFPDLHSELNLSSLELGDSALYFCASSVDPLRFGNTIYFGEGSWLTVV.

This clone was observed a handful of times. The chain couples TRBV6-4 to TRBJ2-3, with unresolved D. V was cut by 4 bases and J by 2 bases, with 7 bases left in between. Per the germline V gene, CDR1 is MRHNA and CDR2 is SNTAGT. CDR3 length: 13 amino acids. CDR3 loop: CASSGSNTDTQYF. CDR3 nucleotides: TGTGCCAGCAGTGGTTCTAACACAGATACGCAGTATTTT.

V gene TRBV6-2 or TRBV6-3 combines with J gene TRBJ2-3, with D tentatively TRBD2 (6 bases). V was shortened by 2 bases and J by 0 bases, with 6 bases between the two germline ends. This CDR3 region has 14 residues. The germline V gene encodes CDR1 MNHEY and CDR2 SVGEGT. The CDR3 loop is CASSYLASTDTQYF. For the CDR3, the DNA is TGTGCCAGCAGTTACCTAGCGAGCACAGATACGCAGTATTTT.

J is TRBJ2-2 and V is TRBV5-1, with 10 bases that match TRBD1. The CDR3 covers 15 residues. Germline V gene data show CDR1 as SGHRS and CDR2 as YFSETQ. The junction had 6 bases not matched to a gene; V was cut back by 4 bases and J by 6 bases. The DNA for the CDR3 is TGCGCCAGCAGCCGGGGGACAGGGGAGTCCGGGGAGCTGTTTTTT. Protein product: CASSRGTGESGELFF.

The V call is TRBV7-3, the J call TRBJ2-1; TRBD1 might be the D (6 bases). Germline values: CDR1 SGHTA, CDR2 FQGTGA. Trimming stripped 3 bases from V and 4 bases from J, with 13 bases between. The CDR3 is 15 amino acids. The CDR3 sequence is CASSLRVGTYNEQFF. Here the CDR3 DNA reads TGTGCCAGCAGCTTGCGGGTGGGGACATACAATGAGCAGTTCTTC.

V and J are TRBV7-6 and TRBJ2-2, with D perhaps TRBD1 (6 bases). This CDR3 comprises 15 residues. Trimming stripped 6 bases from V and 6 bases from J, with 17 bases between. CDR1 is SGHVS, CDR2 FNYEAQ, per germline. The CDR3 sequence is CASSSTYRAPGELFF. In DNA form, the CDR3 reads TGTGCCAGCAGTTCGACGTACAGGGCGCCCGGGGAGCTGTTTTTT.

CDR3 nucleotide sequence: TGTGCCAGCTCCCCTATCACGGGCAGGGACACAGATACGCAGTATTTT. This translates into CASSPITGRDTDTQYF. The V call is TRBV18, the J call TRBJ2-3, with D possibly TRBD1 on 5 matching bases. The CDR3 is made up of 16 amino acids. V was clipped by 6 bases and J by 2 bases, with 18 bases between them. Germline V gene data show CDR1 as KGHSH and CDR2 as LQKENI.

This chain joins TRBV7-3 and TRBJ1-4, with D perhaps TRBD1 (5 bases). Germline CDR1 and CDR2: SGHTA and FQGTGA. The CDR3 sequence is 16 residues long. The V end was cut by 1 base, the J end by 8 bases, with 17 bases between. The CDR3 loop reads CASSLRMGDPGEKLFF. In DNA, the CDR3 is TGTGCCAGCAGCTTAAGAATGGGGGATCCCGGGGAAAAACTGTTTTTT.

The rearrangement links TRBV5-6 to TRBJ1-2; D gene ambiguous. V lost 5 bases and J 8 bases, leaving 16 bases between the germline ends. CDR1 is SGHDT and CDR2 is YYEEEE in the germline V gene. CDR3 length equals 13 residues. The CDR3 sequence is CASSSSDGRGYTF. The CDR3 DNA reads TGTGCCAGCAGTTCGTCGGACGGACGGGGCTACACCTTC.